A single sample gave rise to the 24 T cell receptor beta chains below, sequenced in a study of CXCR3-negative and CXCR3-positive naive CD8 T cells. The libraries of TRB cDNA were constructed through 5' RACE using UMI labels. TCRdb re-called the 5' RACE reads and shows each CDR3 protein once, DNA omitted. Its table records around 45,000 distinct CDR3 sequences. The sequenced sample was naive CXCR3- CD8+ T cells from blood. Specified subset: CD45RO-CCR7+CD27+CD95- naive CD8+ T cells lacking CXCR3 (TNR3-). Every receptor here comes from a human donor in good health. Some clones in this sample may be carry-over from other donors' samples.

The genes are TRBV6-1 and TRBJ2-1. The length of the CDR3 is 15 residues. The germline gives CDR1 MNHNS, CDR2 SASEGT. CDR3 residues: CASSETTASYNEQFF.

Its frequency marks this clonotype as medium-sized. The chain uses TRBV28 and TRBJ2-2; checking the TCRdb D call of TRBD1 is not possible without DNA. CDR1 is MDHEN, CDR2 SYDVKM, per germline. The length of the CDR3 is 14 residues. CDR3 region: CAGAGQGFTGELFF.

The chain is built from TRBV20-1 and TRBJ2-4; TCRdb outputs TRBD1, but without DNA this stays unchecked. The germline V gene has CDR1 DFQATT and CDR2 SNEGSKA (reference sequence). This CDR3 has 14 residues. The chain's CDR3 is CSARTMAELNIQYF.

The CDR3 reads CASSPSGSSYEQYF. The chain has TRBV28 and TRBJ2-7; TCRdb names TRBD2, which stays unverified in the absence of DNA. In germline, CDR1 is MDHEN, CDR2 SYDVKM. The CDR3 is 14 amino acids.

The genes are TRBV20-1 and TRBJ2-7; absent DNA, TCRdb's TRBD1 call cannot be checked. The CDR3 runs to 15 residues. CDR1 and CDR2 from the germline V gene are DFQATT and SNEGSKA (reference sequence). CDR3 sequence reads: CSARDQTGPSYEQYF.

This chain links TRBV20-1 with TRBJ2-1; TCRdb reports TRBD1, a call that lacks DNA to check it against. The CDR3 totals 13 residues. Germline V gene sequence: CDR1 DFQATT, CDR2 SNEGSKA (reference sequence). The CDR3 is CSARDTGENEQFF.

CDR3 residues: CASSESSGANVLTF. V usage is TRBV25-1 and J usage is TRBJ2-6. The length of the CDR3 is 14 residues. CDR1 MGHDK and CDR2 SYGVNS come from the germline V gene.

The chain uses TRBV2 and TRBJ2-1. Germline values: CDR1 SNHLY, CDR2 FYNNEI. The CDR3 is 11 amino acids. Here the CDR3 reads CASSEVSEQFF. The variable domain in full, completed from reference TRBV2 and TRBJ2-1, reads EPEVTQTPSHQVTQMGQEVILRCVPISNHLYFYWYRQILGQKVEFLVSFYNNEISEKSEIFDDQFSVERPDGSNFTLKIRSTKLEDSAMYFCASSEVSEQFFGPGTRLTVL.

The chain has TRBV3-1 and TRBJ1-2. The V gene's germline CDR1 is LGHDT and CDR2 YNNKEL (reference sequence). This CDR3 is 15 amino acids long. CDR3: CASSPPTSANYGYTF.

This rearrangement joins TRBV4-3 to TRBJ2-2; TCRdb designates TRBD1, a call that cannot be tested without DNA. CDR3 size: 17 residues. In germline, CDR1 is LGHNA, CDR2 YSLEER. Here the CDR3 reads CASSQDPTGPYTGELFF.

The CDR3 protein is CACSSRDRSYEQYF. The chain uses TRBV27 and TRBJ2-7; as DNA is missing, the TRBD1 call by TCRdb cannot be tested. The germline V gene has CDR1 MNHEY and CDR2 SMNVEV (reference sequence). The CDR3 is made up of 14 amino acids.

The chain carries TRBV15 and TRBJ2-1; TCRdb designates TRBD2, a call that cannot be tested without DNA. Germline V gives CDR1 LNHNV, CDR2 YYDKDF (reference sequence). This CDR3 is 17 amino acids long. This chain's CDR3 is CATSREGTSSWNNEQFF.

J is TRBJ2-7 and V is TRBV7-6; TCRdb's D call of TRBD1 is untestable without DNA. Germline CDR1 and CDR2: SGHVS and FNYEAQ. The CDR3 runs to 15 residues. The chain's CDR3 is CASSSGQGVIYEQYF.

This sequence joins TRBV9 and TRBJ2-4; the D call of TRBD2 rests on TCRdb alone, since no DNA is present to check it. The germline gives CDR1 SGDLS, CDR2 YYNGEE. This CDR3 spans 15 amino acids. The CDR3 here is CASSEDGTFRNIQYF.

V usage is TRBV20-1 and J usage is TRBJ1-1; the D call from TCRdb, TRBD1, cannot be confirmed without DNA. The CDR3 totals 13 residues. Germline CDR1 is DFQATT and CDR2 is SNEGSKA (reference sequence). The CDR3 spells CSAYGTGITEAFF.

This chain connects TRBV20-1 to TRBJ1-1; TCRdb picks TRBD1, but there is no DNA to check that call. CDR3 size: 15 residues. The germline gives CDR1 DFQATT, CDR2 SNEGSKA (reference sequence). CDR3 in amino acids: CSARDDTGLNTEAFF.

This sequence joins TRBV20-1 and TRBJ1-2. Germline loops: CDR1 DFQATT, CDR2 SNEGSKA (reference sequence). The CDR3 covers 13 residues. CDR3 loop: CSARSISNYGYTF.

The genes are TRBV29-1 and TRBJ2-1. The CDR3 has 13 residues. From germline, CDR1 is SQVTM and CDR2 ANQGSEA. The chain's CDR3 is CSFCLGTYNEQFF.

J is TRBJ2-4 and V is TRBV28; checking the TCRdb D call of TRBD2 is not possible without DNA. The CDR3 length is 19 residues. The germline CDR1 and CDR2 sequences are MDHEN and SYDVKM. CDR3 residues: CASSARTSGDPPTKNIQYF.

The chain links TRBV3-1 to TRBJ2-2; with no DNA, the TCRdb D assignment of TRBD1 cannot be verified. Germline V gene data show CDR1 as LGHDT and CDR2 as YNNKEL (reference sequence). The CDR3 length is 16 residues. The chain's CDR3 is CASSQEDRGDSGELFF.

The rearrangement uses TRBV6-5 and TRBJ1-2; TCRdb's D gene call, TRBD1, goes unchecked for lack of DNA. The germline CDR1 and CDR2 sequences are MNHEY and SVGAGI. The CDR3 totals 15 residues. The CDR3 loop reads CASSPGQGAWYGYTF.

The V and J genes are TRBV28 and TRBJ2-7; TCRdb reports TRBD2, a call that lacks DNA to check it against. CDR1 and CDR2 from the germline V gene are MDHEN and SYDVKM. The CDR3 spans 15 residues. The CDR3 region is CASSLTQGEGEEQYF.

The V and J genes are TRBV28 and TRBJ2-1; the TCRdb D gene call, TRBD1, has no DNA to confirm it. The CDR3 loop spans 14 amino acids. Germline lookup yields CDR1 MDHEN and CDR2 SYDVKM. CDR3 region: CASQSRAADYEQFF.

The chain is built from TRBV6-6 and TRBJ1-5; TCRdb reports TRBD1, a call that lacks DNA to check it against. The CDR3 contains 14 residues. Germline loops: CDR1 MNHNY, CDR2 SVGAGI (reference sequence). CDR3 sequence reads: CASSRRTGDQPQHF.